The clone carrying this T cell receptor beta chain was seen only a few times. The sample belongs to a study of T cells in Graves' hyperthyroidism and ophthalmopathy. Researchers took RNA transcripts and amplified the TCR beta CDR3 regions from them. During a first-round RT-PCR of the TCR CDR3, the HTBI primer set was used. MiXCR, run by TCRdb on the multiplex PCR reads, gives a single entry per CDR3 protein. The sample lists under 700,000 distinct CDR3 sequences, 16% occurring once. CDR3 length equals 15 residues. Trimming pared 2 bases from V and 5 bases from J, leaving 15 bases between. In germline, CDR1 is MDHEN, CDR2 SYDVKM.

V and J are TRBV28 and TRBJ1-2; TRBD1 is a possible D gene (6 bases). The sample taken for sequencing was blood. This TCR was recovered from a woman aged 18 to 35 with Graves' hyperthyroidism. The CDR3 loop reads CASSLVGAGSYGYTF. The CDR3 nucleotides read TGTGCCAGCAGTTTAGTGGGGGCGGGGAGTTATGGCTACACCTTC.